This T cell receptor (beta chain) was obtained from a study of T cell changes during pregnancy in multiple sclerosis. This clone was seen just once. Profiling relied on immunoSEQ multiplex PCR, and the TCRdb table lists in-frame clones only, not all of them. The sample lists some 80,000 clones, over 90% seen once, with more than 1% in the top ten. From germline, CDR1 is MDHEN and CDR2 SYDVKM. The trim removed 10 bases at V and 0 bases at J, leaving 12 bases unmatched. The length of the CDR3 is 16 residues. The V call is TRBV28, the J call TRBJ1-5, with TRBD1 matching 7 bases. This TCR derives from a female donor with multiple sclerosis, enrolled in a pregnancy study. The sequences come from peripheral blood, collected in the second trimester of pregnancy. As DNA, the CDR3 is TGTGCCACCGAAAAAGACAGGGATTATAGCAATCAGCCCCAGCATTTT. Encoded protein: CATEKDRDYSNQPQHF.